This is a list of T cell receptor beta chains from one sample in a study of blood T cell repertoires in COVID-19. Assay used: immunoSEQ multiplex PCR; TCRdb lists only in-frame clones, some missing. The sample holds around 150,000 clones, about nine tenths seen once. The specimen was peripheral blood. These receptors came from a woman aged 55-70 years with active or convalescent COVID-19. Each CDR3 is given with its conserved first and last residue. Clone size is given for some rows only: seen once, a few or many times, or a class if the clone is expanded.

v_call	j_call	clone_size	cdr3_length	cdr3_aa
TRBV30	TRBJ1-2	.	13	CAWGQAYNYGYTF
TRBV4-3	TRBJ1-2	.	20	CASSQDLVGLSGGPNYGYTF
TRBV2	TRBJ1-2	.	14	CASSEEGQVYGYTF
TRBV5-4	TRBJ1-2	.	12	CASSLEGGGYTF
TRBV19	TRBJ2-1	few	14	CASSTLLTRNEQFF
TRBV12-3/TRBV12-4	TRBJ2-1	.	13	CASSSGGRGEQFF
TRBV19	TRBJ1-1	once	15	CASSLGPGGDTEAFF
TRBV19	TRBJ1-2	once	13	CASSPTPQSGYTF
TRBV19	TRBJ2-7	.	14	CASSMYGGTGEQYF
TRBV15	TRBJ2-3	.	16	CATSRVSGTPTDTQYF
TRBV5-4	TRBJ1-6	.	15	CASSPVQGNNSPLHF
TRBV19	TRBJ1-1	.	12	CASSRATGPAFF
TRBV3-1/TRBV3-2	TRBJ1-2	.	15	CASSHTGQGGSGYTF
TRBV10-3	TRBJ1-1	.	12	CAISGGSTEAFF
TRBV11-2	TRBJ2-2	.	16	CASSSSFGGGTGELFF
TRBV5-1	TRBJ2-1	.	14	CASSLAWRGNEQFF